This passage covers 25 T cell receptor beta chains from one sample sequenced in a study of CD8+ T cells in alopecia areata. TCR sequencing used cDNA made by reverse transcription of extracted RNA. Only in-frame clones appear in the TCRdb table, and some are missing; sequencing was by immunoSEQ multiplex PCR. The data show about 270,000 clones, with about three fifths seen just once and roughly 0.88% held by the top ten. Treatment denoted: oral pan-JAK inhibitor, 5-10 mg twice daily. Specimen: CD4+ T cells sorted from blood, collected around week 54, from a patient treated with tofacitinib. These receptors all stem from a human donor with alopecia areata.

CDR3 in DNA: TGTGCCAGCAACCGGGACCGAACCTACGAGCAGTACTTC. It yields the protein CASNRDRTYEQYF. The chain uses TRBV27 and TRBJ2-7; D could derive from TRBD1 or TRBD2 (5 bases each). Trimming took off 7 bases at V and 2 bases at J, with 12 bases between the two ends. Germline CDR1 MNHEY, CDR2 SMNVEV (reference sequence). This CDR3 is built from 13 residues.

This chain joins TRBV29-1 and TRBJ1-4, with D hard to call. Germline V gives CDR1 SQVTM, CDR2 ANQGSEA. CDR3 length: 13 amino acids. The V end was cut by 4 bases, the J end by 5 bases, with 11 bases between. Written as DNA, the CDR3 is TGCAGCGTTGCGGGCGGGATAAATGAAAAACTGTTTTTT. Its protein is CSVAGGINEKLFF.

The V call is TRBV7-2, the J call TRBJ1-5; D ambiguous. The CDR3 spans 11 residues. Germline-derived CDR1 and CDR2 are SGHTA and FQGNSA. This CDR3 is CAAGGNQPQHF. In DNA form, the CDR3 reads TGTGCAGCCGGAGGTAATCAGCCCCAGCATTTT.

CDR3 nucleotide sequence: TGTGCCAGCAGCTTAACGGGGACTAGGGGAAATGAGCAGTTCTTC. Its translation: CASSLTGTRGNEQFF. The chain has TRBV7-2 and TRBJ2-1; 8 nucleotides align to TRBD2. The V and J ends lost 2 bases and 7 bases, in that order; junction bases with no gene match: 7. CDR3 size: 15 residues. Germline assignment: CDR1 SGHTA and CDR2 FQGNSA.

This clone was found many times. CDR3 sequence: CASSQQTGDTEAFF. In nucleotides, the CDR3 is TGCGCCAGCAGCCAACAGACAGGGGACACTGAAGCTTTCTTT. The V call is TRBV4-3, the J call TRBJ1-1; 8 bases agree with TRBD1. The germline gives CDR1 LGHNA, CDR2 YSLEER. The trim removed 2 bases at V and 3 bases at J, leaving 2 bases unmatched. The CDR3 has 14 residues.

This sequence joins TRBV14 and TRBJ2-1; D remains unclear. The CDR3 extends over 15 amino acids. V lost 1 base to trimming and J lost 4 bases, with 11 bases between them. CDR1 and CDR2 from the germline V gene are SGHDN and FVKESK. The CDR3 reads CASSQGLPRYNEQFF. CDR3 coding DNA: TGTGCCAGCAGCCAAGGACTCCCCCGATACAATGAGCAGTTCTTC.

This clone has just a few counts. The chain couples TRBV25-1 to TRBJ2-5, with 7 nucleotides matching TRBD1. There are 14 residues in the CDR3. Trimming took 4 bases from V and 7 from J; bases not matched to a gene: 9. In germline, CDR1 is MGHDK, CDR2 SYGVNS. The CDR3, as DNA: TGTGCCAGCAGTGTCACAGGGGCTTTGGGGACCCAGTACTTC. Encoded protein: CASSVTGALGTQYF.

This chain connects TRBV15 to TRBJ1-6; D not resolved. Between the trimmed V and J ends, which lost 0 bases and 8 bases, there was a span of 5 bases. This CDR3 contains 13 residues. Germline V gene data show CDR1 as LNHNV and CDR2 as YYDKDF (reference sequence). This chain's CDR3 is CATSRDLYSPLHF. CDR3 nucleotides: TGTGCCACCAGCAGAGATCTGTATTCACCCCTCCACTTT.

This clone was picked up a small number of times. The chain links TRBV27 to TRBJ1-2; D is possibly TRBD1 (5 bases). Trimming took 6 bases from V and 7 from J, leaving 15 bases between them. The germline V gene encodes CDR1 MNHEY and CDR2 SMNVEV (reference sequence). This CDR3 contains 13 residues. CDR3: CASRPQGEGGYTF. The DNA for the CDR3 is TGTGCCAGCAGACCGCAGGGAGAGGGTGGCTACACCTTC.

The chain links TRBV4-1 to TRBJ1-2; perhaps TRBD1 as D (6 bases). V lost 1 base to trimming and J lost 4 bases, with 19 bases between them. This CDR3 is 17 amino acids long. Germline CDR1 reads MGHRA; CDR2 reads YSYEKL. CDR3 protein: CASSQALDRPNLYGYTF. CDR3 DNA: TGCGCCAGCAGCCAAGCCTTAGACAGGCCGAACCTCTATGGCTACACCTTC.

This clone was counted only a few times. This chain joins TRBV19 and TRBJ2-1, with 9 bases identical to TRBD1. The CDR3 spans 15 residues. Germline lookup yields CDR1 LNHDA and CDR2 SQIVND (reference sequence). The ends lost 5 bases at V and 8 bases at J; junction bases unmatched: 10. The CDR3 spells CASSSGTGHGDEQFF. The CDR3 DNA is TGTGCCAGTAGTTCCGGGACAGGGCATGGGGATGAGCAGTTCTTC.

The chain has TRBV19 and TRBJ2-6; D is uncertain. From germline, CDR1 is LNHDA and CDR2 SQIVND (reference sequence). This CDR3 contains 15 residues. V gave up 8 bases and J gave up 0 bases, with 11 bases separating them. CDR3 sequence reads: CASLQQSSGANVLTF. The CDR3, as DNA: TGTGCCAGTCTGCAACAGAGCTCTGGGGCCAACGTCCTGACTTTC.

CDR3 nucleotide sequence: TGCAGCGTCCCAGCCCAGCGGGCTAGGGCAGATACGCAGTATTTT. Its translation: CSVPAQRARADTQYF. The V and J genes are TRBV29-1 and TRBJ2-3, with a tentative D call TRBD2 (6 bases). Germline loops: CDR1 SQVTM, CDR2 ANQGSEA. V was shortened by 6 bases and J by 4 bases, with 20 bases between the two germline ends. CDR3 length: 15 residues.

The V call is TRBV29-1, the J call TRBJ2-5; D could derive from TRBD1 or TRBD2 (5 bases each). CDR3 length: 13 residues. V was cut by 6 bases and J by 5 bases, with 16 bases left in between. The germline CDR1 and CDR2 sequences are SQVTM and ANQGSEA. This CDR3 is CSVVQGPGETQYF. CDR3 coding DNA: TGCAGCGTAGTGCAGGGACCGGGGGAGACCCAGTACTTC.

CDR3 protein: CASSLQRNTEAFF. The CDR3 region has the DNA TGCGCCAGCAGCCTCCAGCGCAACACTGAAGCTTTCTTT. The V call is TRBV4-3, the J call TRBJ1-1; D not resolved. Germline V CDR1 and CDR2: LGHNA, YSLEER. V lost 4 bases, J lost 2 bases, and 8 bases lay in between. This CDR3 is built from 13 residues.

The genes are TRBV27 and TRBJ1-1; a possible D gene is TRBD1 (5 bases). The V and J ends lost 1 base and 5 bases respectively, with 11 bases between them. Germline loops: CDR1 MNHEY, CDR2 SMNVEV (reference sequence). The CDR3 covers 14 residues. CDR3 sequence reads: CASSLYRQGTEAFF. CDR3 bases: TGTGCCAGCAGTTTATACCGGCAGGGAACTGAAGCTTTCTTT.

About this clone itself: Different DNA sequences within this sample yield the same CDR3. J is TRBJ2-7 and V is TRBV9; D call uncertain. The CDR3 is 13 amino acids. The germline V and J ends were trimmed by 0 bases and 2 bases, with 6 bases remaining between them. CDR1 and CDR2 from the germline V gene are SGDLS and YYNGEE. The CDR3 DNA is TGTGCCAGCAGCGTAGGTGGAACCTACGAGCAGTACTTC. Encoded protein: CASSVGGTYEQYF.

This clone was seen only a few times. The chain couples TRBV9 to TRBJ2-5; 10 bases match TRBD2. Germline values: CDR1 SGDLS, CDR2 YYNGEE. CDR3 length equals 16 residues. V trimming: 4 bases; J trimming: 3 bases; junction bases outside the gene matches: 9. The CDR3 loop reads CASSLRELAGEETQYF. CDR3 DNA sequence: TGTGCCAGCAGCTTAAGGGAGCTAGCGGGGGAAGAGACCCAGTACTTC.

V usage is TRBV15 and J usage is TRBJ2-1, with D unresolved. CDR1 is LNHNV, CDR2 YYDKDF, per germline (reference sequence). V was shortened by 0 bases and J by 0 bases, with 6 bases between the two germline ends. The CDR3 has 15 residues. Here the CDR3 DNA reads TGTGCCACCAGCAGAGATCTCGGCTCCTACAATGAGCAGTTCTTC. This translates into CATSRDLGSYNEQFF.

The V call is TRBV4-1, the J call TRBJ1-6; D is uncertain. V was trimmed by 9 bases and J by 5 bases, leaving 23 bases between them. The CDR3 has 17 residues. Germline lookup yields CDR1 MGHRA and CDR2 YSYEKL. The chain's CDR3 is CASTPVWAKTNNSPLHF. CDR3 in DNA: TGCGCCAGTACCCCAGTCTGGGCGAAAACAAATAATTCACCCCTCCACTTT.

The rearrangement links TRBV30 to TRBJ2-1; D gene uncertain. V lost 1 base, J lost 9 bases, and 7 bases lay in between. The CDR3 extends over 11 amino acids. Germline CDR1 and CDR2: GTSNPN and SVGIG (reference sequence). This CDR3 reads CAWSAQIEQFF. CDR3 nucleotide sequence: TGTGCCTGGAGTGCCCAGATTGAGCAGTTCTTC.

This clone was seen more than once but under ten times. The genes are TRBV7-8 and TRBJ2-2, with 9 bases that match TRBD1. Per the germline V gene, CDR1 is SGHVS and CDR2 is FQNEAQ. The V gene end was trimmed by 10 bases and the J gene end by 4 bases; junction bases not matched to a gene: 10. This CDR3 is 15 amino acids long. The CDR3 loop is CAISRGQGITGELFF. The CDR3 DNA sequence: TGTGCCATCTCAAGGGGACAGGGTATCACCGGGGAGCTGTTTTTT.

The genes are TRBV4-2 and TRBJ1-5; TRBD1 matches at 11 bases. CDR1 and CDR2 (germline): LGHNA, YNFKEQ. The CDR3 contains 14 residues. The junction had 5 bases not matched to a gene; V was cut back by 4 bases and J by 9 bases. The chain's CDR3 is CASSPGTGGGPQHF. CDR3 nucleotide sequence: TGTGCCAGCAGCCCCGGGACAGGGGGAGGGCCCCAGCATTTT.

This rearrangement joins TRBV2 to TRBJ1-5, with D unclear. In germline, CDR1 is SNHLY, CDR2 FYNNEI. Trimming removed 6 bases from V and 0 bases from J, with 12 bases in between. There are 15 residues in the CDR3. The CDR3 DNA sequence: TGTGCCAGCAGGGAAAGACACCTTAGCAATCAGCCCCAGCATTTT. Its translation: CASRERHLSNQPQHF.

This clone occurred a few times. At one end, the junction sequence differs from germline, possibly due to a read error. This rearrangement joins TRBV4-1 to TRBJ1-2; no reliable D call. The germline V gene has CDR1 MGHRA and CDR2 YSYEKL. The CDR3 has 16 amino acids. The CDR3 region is CASSQESGSIGDGYTF. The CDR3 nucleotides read TGTGCCAGCAGCCAAGAATCAGGTTCTATTGGGGATGGCTACACCTTC.